This T cell receptor beta chain was documented in a study of T cells after yellow fever vaccination. One entry per CDR3 protein results from TCRdb running MiXCR on the 5' RACE reads. The sample has around 590,000 distinct CDR3 sequences; about 12% are singletons. General study results and limits: It was a small share of clonotypes that appeared in both CD4 and CD8 compartments. The secondary T-cell response peaked on day 5, not day 15, but was weaker. Once the booster was given, most primary-vaccination clones reappeared, at approximately 97% for CD4 and roughly 91% for CD8.

The CDR3 length is 14 residues. Germline V CDR1 and CDR2: SGHTA, FQGNSA. V was trimmed by 2 bases and J by 6 bases, leaving 11 bases between them. This clonotype was recorded a few times. The antigen is undetermined. The clonotype originates from a man aged 25 to 40 who received the YFV17D yellow fever vaccine. Material: PBMCs, obtained on the day of the yellow fever booster vaccination. This chain uses TRBV7-2 with TRBJ2-1; D gene uncertain. The CDR3 DNA follows: TGTGCCAGCAGCTTAAAGGGCTGGGGCAATGAGCAGTTCTTC. This gives the protein CASSLKGWGNEQFF.